A selection of T cell receptor beta chains follows, all from one sample in a study of PD-1 blockade in classical Hodgkin lymphoma. The table came from immunoSEQ multiplex PCR; TCRdb's copy has only in-frame clones and leaves some out. The sample carries approximately 12,000 clones, approximately 75% recorded once. This specimen consisted of peripheral blood mononuclear cells (PBMCs), obtained at baseline. The receptors come from a human donor with classical Hodgkin lymphoma. Each CDR3 is given with its conserved first and last residue. Each record gives: J gene, V gene, CDR3 protein.

>TRBJ1-5|TRBV27
CASSSYQGQGNQPQHF
>TRBJ1-5|TRBV7-2
CASSFLGNQPQHF
>TRBJ1-4|TRBV5-1
CASSIGQTTNEKLFF
>TRBJ2-1|TRBV4-2
CASSSHNEQFF
>TRBJ1-6|TRBV19
CASRLTGPPSPLHF
>TRBJ2-7|TRBV6-5
CASSYYSGPYEQYF
>TRBJ2-1|TRBV7-9
CASSLGLGFSYNEQFF
>TRBJ1-2|TRBV2
CASSEGGGVYGYTF
>TRBJ1-5|TRBV6-6
CASSLQGSQPQHF
>TRBJ2-2|TRBV10-3
CAISETGRGTGELFF
>TRBJ1-1|TRBV5-8
CASSLPDRGNTEAFF
>TRBJ1-2|TRBV5-1
CASSFGEPYGYTF
>TRBJ2-7|TRBV6-1
CASSGLGYEQYF
>TRBJ1-5|TRBV2
CASSEGGPRGQPQHF
>TRBJ2-2|TRBV5-1
CASSLTGDNTGELFF
>TRBJ2-7|TRBV7-2
CASSAGHSYEQYF
>TRBJ1-2|TRBV20-1
CSTGTPYGYTF
>TRBJ2-1|TRBV9
CASSVGGLNNEQFF
>TRBJ2-7|TRBV5-1
CASSLTGVGGEQYF
>TRBJ1-2|TRBV5-4
CASSLGGQANYGYTF